This T cell receptor (beta chain) was retrieved from a study of cytomegalovirus exposure and HLA in healthy donors. Study background: Unique TCR beta sequences numbering 117 million came from 150 million to 200 million T cells in an earlier analysis. HLA-typed donors were the source of approximately 88 million unique TCRs held in an early data release. General observations from the study: Some V segments, including TRBV6-2 and TRBV6-3, were excluded as indistinguishable.

Primers: 60 Vbeta forward and 13 Jbeta reverse. Authors' processing steps: A follow-up analysis tallied 70 million to 80 million unique TCR beta chains, roughly 11 million shared. Data came from immunoSEQ multiplex PCR; TCRdb stores just in-frame clones and leaves some out. That table is the source of V, J and clone size, and D and trimming were worked out from the DNA. The sample lists over 100,000 clones, around 73% seen once, with around 1.6% in the top ten. This clone has a single count. What it binds is not known. Looked up from germline, CDR1 is MDHEN and CDR2 is SYDVKM. There are 15 residues in the CDR3. The V gene end was trimmed by 10 bases and the J gene end by 5 bases; junction bases not matched to a gene: 14.

The chain joins TRBV28 to TRBJ1-1, with TRBD1 matching over 9 bases. This receptor was obtained from a female donor in good health and CMV-seronegative. The sequenced sample was PBMCs. CDR3 nucleotide sequence: TGTGCCACCCTTTTGGGGGGACAGGGAGGAACTGAAGCTTTCTTT. Translating it yields CATLLGGQGGTEAFF.